This record concerns one TCR beta chain sequence. Sequencing was performed with immunoSEQ multiplex PCR; in TCRdb, only in-frame clones are kept and a portion is missing. The sample carries about 580,000 clones, more than 95% recorded once. This entry is derived from a study of shared clonotypes between healthy human individuals. Germline CDR1 MGHDK, CDR2 SYGVNS. This CDR3 is 15 amino acids long. V was shortened by 8 bases and J by 0 bases, with 16 bases between the two germline ends. It was CD45RO-negative cells, positively selected for CCR7, that made up naive CD8 cells, with terminally differentiated effector memory CD45RA+ cells excluded. Donors were healthy HIV-negative adults without recent acute infections or vaccinations.

The rearrangement joins TRBV25-1 to TRBJ2-5; no clear D. What was sequenced was naive CD8+ T cells sorted from blood. The sequence was obtained from a man aged 30 to 45 in good health. For the CDR3, the DNA is TGTGCCAGCGGTGTTGGGTGGTCCAACCAAGAGACCCAGTACTTC. It codes for CASGVGWSNQETQYF.